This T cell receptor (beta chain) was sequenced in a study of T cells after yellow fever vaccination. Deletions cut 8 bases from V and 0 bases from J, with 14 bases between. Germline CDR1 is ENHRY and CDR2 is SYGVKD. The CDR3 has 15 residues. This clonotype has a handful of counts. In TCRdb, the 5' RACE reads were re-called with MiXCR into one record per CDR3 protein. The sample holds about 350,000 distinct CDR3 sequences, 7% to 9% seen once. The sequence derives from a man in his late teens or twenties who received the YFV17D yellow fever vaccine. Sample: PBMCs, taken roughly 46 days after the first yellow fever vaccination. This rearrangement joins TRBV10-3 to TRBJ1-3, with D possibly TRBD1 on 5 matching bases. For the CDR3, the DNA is TGTGCCATCTGGGGGGGGTACTACTCTGGAAACACCATATATTTT. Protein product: CAIWGGYYSGNTIYF.